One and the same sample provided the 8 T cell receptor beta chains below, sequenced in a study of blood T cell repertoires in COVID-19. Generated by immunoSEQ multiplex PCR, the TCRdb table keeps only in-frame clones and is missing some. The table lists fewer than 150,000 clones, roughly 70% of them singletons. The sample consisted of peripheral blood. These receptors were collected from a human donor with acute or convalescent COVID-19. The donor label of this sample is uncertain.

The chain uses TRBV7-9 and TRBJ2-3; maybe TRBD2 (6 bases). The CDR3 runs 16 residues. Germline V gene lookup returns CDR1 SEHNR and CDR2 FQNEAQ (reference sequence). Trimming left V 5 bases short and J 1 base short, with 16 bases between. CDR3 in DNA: TGTGCCAGCAGCGGAATAAGGGTAGCGGGCACAGATACGCAGTATTTT. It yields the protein CASSGIRVAGTDTQYF.

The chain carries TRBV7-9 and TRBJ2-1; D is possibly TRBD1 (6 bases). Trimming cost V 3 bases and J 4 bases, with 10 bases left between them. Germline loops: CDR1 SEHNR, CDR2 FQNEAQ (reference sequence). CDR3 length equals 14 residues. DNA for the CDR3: TGTGCCAGCAGCTTGTCACAGGGATACAATGAGCAGTTCTTC. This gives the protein CASSLSQGYNEQFF.

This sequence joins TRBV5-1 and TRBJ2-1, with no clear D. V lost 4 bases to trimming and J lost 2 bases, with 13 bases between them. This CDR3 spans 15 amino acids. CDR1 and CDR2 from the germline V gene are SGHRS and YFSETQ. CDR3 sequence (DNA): TGCGCCAGCAGCCCCGACTCCACCCCCTACAATGAGCAGTTCTTC. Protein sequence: CASSPDSTPYNEQFF. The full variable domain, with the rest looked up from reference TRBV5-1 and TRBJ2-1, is KAGVTQTPRYLIKTRGQQVTLSCSPISGHRSVSWYQQTPGQGLQFLFEYFSETQRNKGNFPGRFSGRQFSNSRSEMNVSTLELGDSALYLCASSPDSTPYNEQFFGPGTRLTVL.

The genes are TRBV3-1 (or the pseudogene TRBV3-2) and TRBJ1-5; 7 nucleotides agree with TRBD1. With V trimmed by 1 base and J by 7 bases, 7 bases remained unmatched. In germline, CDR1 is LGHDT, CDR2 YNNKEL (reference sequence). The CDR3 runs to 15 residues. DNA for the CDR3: TGTGCCAGCAGCCAAGGAGACAGGGCTCGACAGCCCCAGCATTTT. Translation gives CASSQGDRARQPQHF.

In nucleotides, the CDR3 is TGTGCCAGCAGTTACGGGGCGAGGACTAGCGGAATGGTCAATGAGCAGTTCTTC. It codes for CASSYGARTSGMVNEQFF. The V gene is TRBV6-2 or TRBV6-3, the J gene TRBJ2-1; TRBD2 agrees at 10 bases. With V trimmed by 2 bases and J by 6 bases, 13 bases remained unmatched. The CDR3 has 18 amino acids. Germline CDR1 is MNHEY and CDR2 is SVGEGT.

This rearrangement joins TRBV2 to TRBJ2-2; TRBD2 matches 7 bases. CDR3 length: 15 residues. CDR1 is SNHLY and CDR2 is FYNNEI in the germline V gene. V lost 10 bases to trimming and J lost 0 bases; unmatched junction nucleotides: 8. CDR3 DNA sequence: TGTGCCACGACCCGGGACTACTCGAACACCGGGGAGCTGTTTTTT. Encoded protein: CATTRDYSNTGELFF.

DNA for the CDR3: TGTGCCAGCAGTTCATCAGGGAAAGCTTTCTTT. Residues: CASSSSGKAFF. The rearrangement joins TRBV6-5 to TRBJ1-1; perhaps TRBD1 as D (5 bases). The germline V gene has CDR1 MNHEY and CDR2 SVGAGI. The CDR3 extends over 11 amino acids. With 4 bases removed from V and 9 bases from J, the gap between germline ends came to 9 bases.

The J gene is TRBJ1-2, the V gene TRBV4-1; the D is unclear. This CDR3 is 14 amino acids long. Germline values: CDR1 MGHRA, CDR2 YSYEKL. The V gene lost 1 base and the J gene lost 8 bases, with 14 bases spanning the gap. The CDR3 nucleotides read TGCGCCAGCAGCCAAGGCCGGGTGGAGTACGGCTACACCTTC. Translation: CASSQGRVEYGYTF.